The clone carrying this T cell receptor beta chain was picked up many times. With iRepertoire HTBI primers and Arm-PCR of CDR3 regions, TCR beta libraries were built. Each CDR3 protein is one row after TCRdb ran MiXCR on the multiplex PCR reads. The repertoire holds about 320,000 distinct CDR3 sequences, with 15% to 20% as singletons. Described time point: newly diagnosed GD, antithyroid drugs for less than 3 months. The TCR library was made from RNA extracted from PBMCs. Germline values: CDR1 LGHDT, CDR2 YNNKEL (reference sequence). Trimming cost V 0 bases and J 2 bases, with 6 bases left between them. The CDR3 covers 14 residues. The data stem from a study of regulatory T cells in long-lasting Graves disease.

The rearrangement joins TRBV3-1 to TRBJ2-3; D not certain. This sequence originates from a female donor with Graves disease. Sample: peripheral blood mononuclear cells (PBMCs), taken at new diagnosis, from a patient treated with antithyroid drugs. CDR3 sequence: CASSQDWLTDTQYF. The CDR3 DNA is TGTGCCAGCAGCCAAGACTGGCTCACAGATACGCAGTATTTT.